The entry that follows covers one TCR beta chain sequence. This clonotype was detected many times. Its antigen is unknown. No much larger clone exists at a distance of one base, and base qualities are not known. This entry comes from a study of breast tumors, draining lymph nodes, adjacent tissues (dated by TCRdb to about 2016). General notes on the study: TCR beta repertoires were compared across tumor, adjacent nontumor tissue and axillary lymph nodes obtained from breast cancer patients. In human breast cancer, the study set out to evaluate how tumor, surrounding tissue and draining lymph node repertoires relate to one another and whether T cells may move between these sites. Results the study describes overall, beyond this receptor: T-cell repertoire diversity in tumors was found to be lower than in lymph nodes but higher than in nontumor tissue, and preferential V and J gene usage was observed. A scenario in which most tumor T cells derive from the lymph node and then expand within tumor tissue was judged to be consistent with the data. Rather than being directly demonstrated, the conclusion that tumor T cells originate in lymph nodes was presented as consistent with a hypothesis. The similarity between tumor and nontumor tissue repertoires was significantly greater in luminal-like breast cancer than in basal-like breast cancer.

The sample was run on an Illumina HiSeq 2000. Multiplex PCR amplification was used to generate the TCR beta chain libraries. The amplified TCR beta chain products were analyzed by high-throughput sequencing. TCRdb took the public reads, trimmed them with fastp at Q25, ran MiXCR for clone calling and kept in-frame beta chains. For every CDR3 protein sequence, its rows merge into one entry that carries the most common genes and DNA. The table for this sample lists about 130,000 distinct CDR3 sequences; about 20% of them were counted only once. The biggest ten clones account for approximately 3.5% of the sample. Lymph node samples came from the axillary draining lymph nodes of breast cancer patients. This TCR was recovered from a female donor with breast cancer. Some clones in this sample may be carry-over from other donors' samples. Sequences were obtained from axillary lymph node tissue.

The CDR3 has the sequence CSAAGRSDTQYF. Here is the DNA: TGCAGTGCGGCCGGGAGGTCAGATACGCAGTATTTT. The rearrangement joined TRBV20-1 to TRBJ2-3; the junction holds 7 bases that match TRBD2. V trim: 6 bases; J trim: 4 bases; unmatched bases: 4. Its CDR3 holds 12 amino acids, cysteine through phenylalanine. Only the CDR3 DNA is retained, 36 bases long and in frame from the first base. According to the germline V gene (reference sequence), CDR1 reads DFQATT and CDR2 reads SNEGSKA.